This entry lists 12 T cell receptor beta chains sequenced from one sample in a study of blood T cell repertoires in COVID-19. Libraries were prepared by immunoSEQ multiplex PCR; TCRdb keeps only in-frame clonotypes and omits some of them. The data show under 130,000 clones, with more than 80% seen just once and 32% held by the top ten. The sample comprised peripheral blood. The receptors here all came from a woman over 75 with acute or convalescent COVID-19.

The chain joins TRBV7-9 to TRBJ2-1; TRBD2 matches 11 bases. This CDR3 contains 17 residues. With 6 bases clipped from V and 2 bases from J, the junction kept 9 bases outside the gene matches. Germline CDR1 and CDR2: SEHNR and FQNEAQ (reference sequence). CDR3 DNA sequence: TGTGCCAGCAGTGGGACTAGCGGATCGAAAACCTACAATGAGCAGTTCTTC. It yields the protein CASSGTSGSKTYNEQFF. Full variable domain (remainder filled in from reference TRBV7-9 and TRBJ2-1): DTGVSQNPRHKITKRGQNVTFRCDPISEHNRLYWYRQTLGQGPEFLTYFQNEAQLEKSRLLSDRFSAERPKGSFSTLEIQRTEQGDSAMYLCASSGTSGSKTYNEQFFGPGTRLTVL.

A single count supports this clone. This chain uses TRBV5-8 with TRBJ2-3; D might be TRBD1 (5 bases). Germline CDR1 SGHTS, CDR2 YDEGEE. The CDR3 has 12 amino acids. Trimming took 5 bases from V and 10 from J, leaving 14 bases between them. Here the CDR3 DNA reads TGTGCCAGCAGGACTCCAGGGTCAGCGCAGTATTTT. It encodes CASRTPGSAQYF. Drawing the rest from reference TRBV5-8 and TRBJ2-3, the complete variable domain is EAGVTQSPTHLIKTRGQQATLRCSPISGHTSVYWYQQALGLGLQFLLWYDEGEERNRGNFPPRFSGRQFPNYSSELNVNALELEDSALYLCASRTPGSAQYFGPGTRLTVL.

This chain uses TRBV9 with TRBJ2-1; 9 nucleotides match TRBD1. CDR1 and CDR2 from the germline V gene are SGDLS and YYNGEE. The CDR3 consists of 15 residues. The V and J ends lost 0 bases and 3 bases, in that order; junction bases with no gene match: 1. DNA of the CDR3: TGTGCCAGCAGCGTAGGGGACAGGGTCTACAATGAGCAGTTCTTC. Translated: CASSVGDRVYNEQFF.

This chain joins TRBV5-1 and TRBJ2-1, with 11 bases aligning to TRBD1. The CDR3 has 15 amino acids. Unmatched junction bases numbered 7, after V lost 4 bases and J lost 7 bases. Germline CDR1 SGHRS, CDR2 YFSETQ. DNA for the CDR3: TGCGCCAGCAGCCCGGGACAGGGGGATAGGAATGAGCAGTTCTTC. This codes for CASSPGQGDRNEQFF.

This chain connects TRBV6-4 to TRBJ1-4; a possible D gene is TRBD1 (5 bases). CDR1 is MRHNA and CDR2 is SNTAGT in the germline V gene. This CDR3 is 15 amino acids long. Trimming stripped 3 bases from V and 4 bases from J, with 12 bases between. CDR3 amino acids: CASSERTQLNEKLFF. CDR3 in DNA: TGTGCCAGCAGTGAAAGGACACAGCTTAATGAAAAACTGTTTTTT.

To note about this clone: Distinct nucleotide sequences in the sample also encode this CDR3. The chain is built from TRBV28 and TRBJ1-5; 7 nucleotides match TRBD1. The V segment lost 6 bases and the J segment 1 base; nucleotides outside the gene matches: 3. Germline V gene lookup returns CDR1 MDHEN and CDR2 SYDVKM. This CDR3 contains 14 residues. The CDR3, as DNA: TGTGCCAGCAGCCGACAGGGAAGCAATCAGCCCCAGCATTTT. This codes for CASSRQGSNQPQHF.

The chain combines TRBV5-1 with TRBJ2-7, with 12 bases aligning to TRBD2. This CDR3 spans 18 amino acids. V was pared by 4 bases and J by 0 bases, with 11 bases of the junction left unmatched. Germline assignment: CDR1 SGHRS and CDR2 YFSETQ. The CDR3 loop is CASSRGLAGAPGSYEQYF. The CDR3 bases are TGCGCCAGCAGCAGGGGACTAGCGGGCGCCCCCGGCTCCTACGAGCAGTACTTC.

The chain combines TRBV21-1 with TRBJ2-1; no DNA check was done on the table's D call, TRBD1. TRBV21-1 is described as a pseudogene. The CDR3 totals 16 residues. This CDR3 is CASSTLQGALYNEQFF. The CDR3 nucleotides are TGTGCCAGCAGCACTTTACAGGGGGCACTCTACAATGAGCAGTTCTTC.

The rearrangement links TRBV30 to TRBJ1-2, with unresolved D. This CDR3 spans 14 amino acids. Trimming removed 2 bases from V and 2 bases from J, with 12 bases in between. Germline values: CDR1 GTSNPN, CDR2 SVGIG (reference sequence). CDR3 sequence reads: CAWSSQTGNYGYTF. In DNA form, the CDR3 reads TGTGCCTGGAGTTCCCAGACGGGAAACTATGGCTACACCTTC.

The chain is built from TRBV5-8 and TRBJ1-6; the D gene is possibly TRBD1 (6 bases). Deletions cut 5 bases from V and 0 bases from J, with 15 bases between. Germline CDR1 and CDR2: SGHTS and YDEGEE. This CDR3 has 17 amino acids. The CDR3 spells CASRIDRLSSYNSPLHF. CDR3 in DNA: TGTGCCAGCAGAATCGACAGGCTTAGCTCCTATAATTCACCCCTCCACTTT.

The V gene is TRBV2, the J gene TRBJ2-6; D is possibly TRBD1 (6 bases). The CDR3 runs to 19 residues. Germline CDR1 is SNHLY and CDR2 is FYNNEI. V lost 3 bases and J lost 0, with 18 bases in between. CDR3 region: CASSDPGTLTYSGANVLTF. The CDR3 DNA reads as TGTGCCAGCAGTGATCCCGGGACACTCACCTACTCTGGGGCCAACGTCCTGACTTTC. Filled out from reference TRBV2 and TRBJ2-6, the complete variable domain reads EPEVTQTPSHQVTQMGQEVILRCVPISNHLYFYWYRQILGQKVEFLVSFYNNEISEKSEIFDDQFSVERPDGSNFTLKIRSTKLEDSAMYFCASSDPGTLTYSGANVLTFGAGSRLTVL.

The CDR3 protein is CASLDSLNQPQHF. Written as DNA, the CDR3 is TGTGCCAGCTTGGACAGTCTAAATCAGCCCCAGCATTTT. The rearrangement links TRBV6-5 to TRBJ1-5, with D perhaps matching TRBD1 (6 bases). Trimming took off 8 bases at V and 4 bases at J, with 12 bases between the two ends. This CDR3 has 13 amino acids. The germline gives CDR1 MNHEY, CDR2 SVGAGI.